These 4 T cell receptor beta chains came from one sample sequenced in a study of CD8+ T cells in alopecia areata. Extracted from the samples, RNA was reverse transcribed into cDNA to serve as the sequencing template. Some clones are missing from TCRdb's copy, which holds only in-frame ones; the method was immunoSEQ multiplex PCR. Altogether approximately 180,000 clones are present, 65% to 75% being singletons, with the ten largest covering around 10%. The sequencing here drew on CD8+ T cells sorted from blood, taken at week 0. The receptors here all came from a human donor with alopecia areata.

The sample holds a few counts of this clone. This chain connects TRBV4-2 to TRBJ1-5, with D uncertain. The V gene's germline CDR1 is LGHNA and CDR2 YNFKEQ. With 1 base removed from V and 5 bases from J, the gap between germline ends came to 3 bases. This CDR3 has 12 amino acids. CDR3 residues: CASSQGDQPQHF. In nucleotides, the CDR3 is TGTGCCAGCAGCCAAGGGGATCAGCCCCAGCATTTT.

This rearrangement joins TRBV6-5 to TRBJ1-5; D gene uncertain. This CDR3 is 13 amino acids long. Per the germline V gene, CDR1 is MNHEY and CDR2 is SVGAGI. V shed 0 bases and J shed 7 bases, with 7 bases lying between them. The CDR3, as DNA: TGTGCCAGCAGTTACTCCCTCGAACAGCCCCAGCATTTT. Its protein is CASSYSLEQPQHF.

The chain couples TRBV27 to TRBJ2-1; D is possibly TRBD2 (6 bases). There are 11 residues in the CDR3. Germline CDR1 and CDR2: MNHEY and SMNVEV (reference sequence). V lost 3 bases to trimming and J lost 9 bases, with 6 bases between them. CDR3 region: CASSFGGEQFF. DNA for the CDR3: TGTGCCAGCAGTTTCGGGGGTGAGCAGTTCTTC.

The rearrangement links TRBV11-2 to TRBJ1-1; D is perhaps TRBD1 (5 bases). With 5 bases removed from V and 6 bases from J, the gap between germline ends came to 7 bases. The germline gives CDR1 SGHAT, CDR2 FQNNGV. The length of the CDR3 is 11 residues. CDR3 nucleotides: TGTGCCAGCAGCCGGGACCCTGAAGCTTTCTTT. Amino acids: CASSRDPEAFF.